The TCR beta chain under discussion was sequenced for a study of OX40 agonist ivuxolimab in advanced cancers. Overall study context: There were three patients with partial responses, one having hepatocellular carcinoma and two cutaneous melanoma. Overall study findings and caveats: Blood T cells, both CD4+ and CD8+, expanded clonally by week 6 at 0.1 to 3.0 mg/kg.

Trimming stripped 0 bases from V and 5 bases from J, with 8 bases between. Germline lookup yields CDR1 SGHNT and CDR2 YENEEA. There are 14 residues in the CDR3. This clone was counted between two and nine times. Its specificity is unknown. This table comes from immunoSEQ multiplex PCR, and its TCRdb copy is limited to in-frame clones, with some not included. Of 74,000 or so clones listed, about nine tenths were seen once; the top ten hold 1.5% to 2%. Cycle 7 day 1, cycle 4 day 1, and baseline were the timepoints at which blood was sampled. The sequencing here drew on CD4+ or CD8+ T cells sorted from blood, taken in a trial of the OX40 agonist ivuxolimab. The chain is built from TRBV11-3 and TRBJ2-1, with a possible D match to TRBD2 (6 bases). The receptor's source is an adult with an advanced solid tumor such as melanoma, head and neck, liver or kidney cancer. CDR3 nucleotide sequence: TGTGCCAGCAGCTTAGAGGGGGGAGACAATGAGCAGTTCTTC. Residues: CASSLEGGDNEQFF.